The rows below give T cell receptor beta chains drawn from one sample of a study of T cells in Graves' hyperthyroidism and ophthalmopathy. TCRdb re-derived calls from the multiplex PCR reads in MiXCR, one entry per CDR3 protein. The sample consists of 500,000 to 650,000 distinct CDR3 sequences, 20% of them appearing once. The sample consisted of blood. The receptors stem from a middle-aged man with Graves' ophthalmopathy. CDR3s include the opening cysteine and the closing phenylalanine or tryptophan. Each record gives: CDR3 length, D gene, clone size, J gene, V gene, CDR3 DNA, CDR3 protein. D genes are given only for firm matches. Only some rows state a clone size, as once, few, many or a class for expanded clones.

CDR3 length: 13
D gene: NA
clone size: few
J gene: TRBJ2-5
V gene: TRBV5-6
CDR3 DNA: TGTGCCAGCAGCAGCCGACCCGGAGAGACCCAGTACTTC
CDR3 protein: CASSSRPGETQYF

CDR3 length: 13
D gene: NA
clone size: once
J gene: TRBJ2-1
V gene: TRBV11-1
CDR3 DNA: TGTGCCAGCAGCTCCCACCATTACAATGAGCAGTTCTTC
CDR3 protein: CASSSHHYNEQFF

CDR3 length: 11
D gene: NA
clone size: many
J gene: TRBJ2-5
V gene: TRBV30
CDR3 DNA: TGTGCCTGGAGGGGAGGAGAGACCCAGTACTTC
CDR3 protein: CAWRGGETQYF

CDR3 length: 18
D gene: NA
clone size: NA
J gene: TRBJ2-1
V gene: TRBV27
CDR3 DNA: TGTGCCAGCAGTTTAGGCCCCTATAGTAGGCAGAACTACAATGAGCAGTTCTTC
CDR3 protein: CASSLGPYSRQNYNEQFF

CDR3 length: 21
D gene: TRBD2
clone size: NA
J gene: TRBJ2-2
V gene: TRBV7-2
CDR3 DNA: TGTGCCAGCAGCTTAGGTGGGCCAGGGACTAGCGGGGGGATGAACACCGGGGAGCTGTTTTTT
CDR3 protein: CASSLGGPGTSGGMNTGELFF

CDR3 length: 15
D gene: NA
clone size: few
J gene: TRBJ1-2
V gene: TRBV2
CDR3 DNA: TGTGCCAGCAGTGAGGTGGCAGGGGCTAACTATGGCTACACCTTC
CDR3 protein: CASSEVAGANYGYTF

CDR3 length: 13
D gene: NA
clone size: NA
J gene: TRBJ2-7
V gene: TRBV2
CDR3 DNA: TGTGCCAGCACCCCGCGGCTACCCTACGAGCAGTACTTC
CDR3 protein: CASTPRLPYEQYF

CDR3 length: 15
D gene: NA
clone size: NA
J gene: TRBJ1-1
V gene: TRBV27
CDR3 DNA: TGTGCCAGCAGCCCACCCGGGGCAGGGGTGACTGAAGCTTTCTTT
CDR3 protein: CASSPPGAGVTEAFF

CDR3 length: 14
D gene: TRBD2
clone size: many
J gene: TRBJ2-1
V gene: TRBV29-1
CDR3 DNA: TGCAGCGTTGACCCAGCGGGAGTTTACAATGAGCAGTTCTTC
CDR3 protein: CSVDPAGVYNEQFF

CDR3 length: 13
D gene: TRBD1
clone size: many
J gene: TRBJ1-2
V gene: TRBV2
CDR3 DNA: TGTGCCAGCAGCGGGACAGGGACCTATGGCTACACCTTC
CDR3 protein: CASSGTGTYGYTF

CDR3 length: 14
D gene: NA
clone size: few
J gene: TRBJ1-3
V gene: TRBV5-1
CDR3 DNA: TGCGCCAGCAGCTTCGGGGTCTCTGGAAACACCATATATTTT
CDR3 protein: CASSFGVSGNTIYF

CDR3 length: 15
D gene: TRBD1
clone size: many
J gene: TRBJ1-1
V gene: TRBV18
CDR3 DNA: TGTGCCAGCTCACTCGCGGGACAGGGGGCTCATGAAGCTTTCTTT
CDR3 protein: CASSLAGQGAHEAFF

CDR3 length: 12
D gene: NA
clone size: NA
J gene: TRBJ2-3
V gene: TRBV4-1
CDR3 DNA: TGCGCCAGCAGCCACGTTGGGGATACGCAGTATTTT
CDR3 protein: CASSHVGDTQYF

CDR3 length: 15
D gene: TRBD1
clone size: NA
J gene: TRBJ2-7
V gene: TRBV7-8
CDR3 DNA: TGTGCCAGCAGCTTAGCGGGACAGGGACACTACGAGCAGTACTTC
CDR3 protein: CASSLAGQGHYEQYF

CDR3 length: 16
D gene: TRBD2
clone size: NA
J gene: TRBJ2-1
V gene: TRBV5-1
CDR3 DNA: TGCGCCAGCAGCAACTCACTAGCGGGAGGAAGAAATGAGCAGTTCTTC
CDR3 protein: CASSNSLAGGRNEQFF

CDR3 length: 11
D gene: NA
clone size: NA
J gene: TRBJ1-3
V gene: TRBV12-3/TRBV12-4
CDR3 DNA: TGTGCCAGCACCCCAGGAAACACCATATATTTT
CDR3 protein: CASTPGNTIYF

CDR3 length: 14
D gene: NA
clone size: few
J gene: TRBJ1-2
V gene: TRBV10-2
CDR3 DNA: TGCGCCAGCAGTGCGGGGTTGGGGCTTTACGGCTACACCTTC
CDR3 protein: CASSAGLGLYGYTF

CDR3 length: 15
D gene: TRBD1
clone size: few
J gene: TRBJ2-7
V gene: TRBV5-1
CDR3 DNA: TGCGCCAGCAGCTGGGACAGGGGAGGGGTATACGAGCAGTACTTC
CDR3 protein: CASSWDRGGVYEQYF

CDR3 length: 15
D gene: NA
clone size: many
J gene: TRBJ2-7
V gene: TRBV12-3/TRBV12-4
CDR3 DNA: TGTGCCAGCAGTTTGAGCGGCAGGGCTGGAGACGAGCAGTACTTC
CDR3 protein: CASSLSGRAGDEQYF

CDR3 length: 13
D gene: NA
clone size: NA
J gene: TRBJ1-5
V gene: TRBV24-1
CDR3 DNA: TGTGCCACCAGTGAACCAGGCAATCAGCCCCAGCATTTT
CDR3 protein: CATSEPGNQPQHF

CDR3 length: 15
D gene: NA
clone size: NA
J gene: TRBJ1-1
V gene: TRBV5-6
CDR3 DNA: TGTGCCAGCACCCTTGGCCGGGGAATTAAAACTGAAGCTTTCTTT
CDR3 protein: CASTLGRGIKTEAFF

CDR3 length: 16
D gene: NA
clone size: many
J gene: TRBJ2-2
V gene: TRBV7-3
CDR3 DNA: TGTGCCAGCAGCTTAAGGGCTAGCTTCTCGACCGGGGAGCTGTTTTTT
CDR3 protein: CASSLRASFSTGELFF

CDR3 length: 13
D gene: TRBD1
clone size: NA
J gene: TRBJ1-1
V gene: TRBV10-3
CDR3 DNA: TGTGCCATCAGTGGGACAGGGAACACTGAAGCTTTCTTT
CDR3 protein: CAISGTGNTEAFF

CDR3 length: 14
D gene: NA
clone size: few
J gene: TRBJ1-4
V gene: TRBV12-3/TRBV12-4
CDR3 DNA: TGTGCCAGTTCCTGGGGGAGGGATGGCGAAAAACTGTTTTTT
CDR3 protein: CASSWGRDGEKLFF

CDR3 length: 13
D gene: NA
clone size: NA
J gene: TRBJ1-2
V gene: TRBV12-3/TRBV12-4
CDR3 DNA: TGTGCCAGCAGCAAGACAGAAAACTATGGCTACACCTTC
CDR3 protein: CASSKTENYGYTF

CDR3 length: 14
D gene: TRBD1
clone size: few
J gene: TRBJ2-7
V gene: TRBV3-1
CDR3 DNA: TGTGCCAGCAGTTTACAGGGGGACCTTATGGAGCAGTACTTC
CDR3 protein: CASSLQGDLMEQYF

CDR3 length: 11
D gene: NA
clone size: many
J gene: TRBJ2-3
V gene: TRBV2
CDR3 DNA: TGTGCCAGCGTCGAGAGGGGACTGCAGTATTTT
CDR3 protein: CASVERGLQYF

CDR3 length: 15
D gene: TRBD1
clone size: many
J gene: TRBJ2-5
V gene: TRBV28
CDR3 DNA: TGTGCCAGCAGTCTCCTCGGGACAGGGGTGGAGACCCAGTACTTC
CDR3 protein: CASSLLGTGVETQYF

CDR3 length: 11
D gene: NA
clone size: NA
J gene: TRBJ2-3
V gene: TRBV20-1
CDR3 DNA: TGCAGTGCTAGAATTGCAGATACGCAGTATTTT
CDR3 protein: CSARIADTQYF

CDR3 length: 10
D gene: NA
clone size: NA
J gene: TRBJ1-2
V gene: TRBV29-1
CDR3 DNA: TGCAGCGTTAGTTCCTATGGCTACACCTTC
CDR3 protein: CSVSSYGYTF

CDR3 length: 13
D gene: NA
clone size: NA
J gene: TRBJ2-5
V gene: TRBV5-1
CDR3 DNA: TGCGCCAGCAGCCTCGAGCTTGTAGGCACCCAGTACTTC
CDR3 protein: CASSLELVGTQYF

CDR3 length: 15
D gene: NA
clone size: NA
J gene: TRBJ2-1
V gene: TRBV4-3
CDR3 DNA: TGCGCCAGCAGCCAAGCGCCAGGGGGGTACAATGAGCAGTTCTTC
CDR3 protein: CASSQAPGGYNEQFF

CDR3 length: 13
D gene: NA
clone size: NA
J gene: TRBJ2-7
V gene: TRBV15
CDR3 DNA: TGTGCCACCAGCAGGTCGGGCTCAGGCGCGCAGTACTTC
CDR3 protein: CATSRSGSGAQYF

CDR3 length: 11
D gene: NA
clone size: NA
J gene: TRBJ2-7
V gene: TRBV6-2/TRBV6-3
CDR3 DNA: TGTGCCAGTATGGGATTTTACGAGCAGTACTTC
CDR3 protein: CASMGFYEQYF

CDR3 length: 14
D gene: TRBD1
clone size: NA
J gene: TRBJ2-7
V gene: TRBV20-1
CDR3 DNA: TGCAGTGCCGTTCCTTCAGGGACAGTCTACGAGCAGTACTTC
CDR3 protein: CSAVPSGTVYEQYF

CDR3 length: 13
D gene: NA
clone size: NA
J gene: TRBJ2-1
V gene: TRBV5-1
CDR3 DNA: TGCGCCAGCAGCTGGGACCTATACAATGAGCAGTTCTTC
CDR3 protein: CASSWDLYNEQFF

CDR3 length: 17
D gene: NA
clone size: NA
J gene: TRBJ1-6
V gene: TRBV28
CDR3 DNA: TGTGCCAGCAGTTTCGGGGAGAGTGGAAGGTATAATTCACCCCTCCACTTT
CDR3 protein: CASSFGESGRYNSPLHF

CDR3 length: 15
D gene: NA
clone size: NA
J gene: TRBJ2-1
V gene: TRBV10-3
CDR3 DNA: TGTGCCATCAGTGGACAGGTTTCACAGGCCGGGCAGCAGTTCTTC
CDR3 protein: CAISGQVSQAGQQFF

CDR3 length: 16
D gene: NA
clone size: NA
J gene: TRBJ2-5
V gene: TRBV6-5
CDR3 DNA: TGTGCCAGCAGTTACTCGGGAGGAAATCCCCAAGAGACCCAGTACTTC
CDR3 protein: CASSYSGGNPQETQYF

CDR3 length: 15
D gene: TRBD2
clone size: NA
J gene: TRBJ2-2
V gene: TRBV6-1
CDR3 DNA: TGTGCCAGCAGTGAAATAGCGGGGGGCACCGGGGAGCTGTTTTTT
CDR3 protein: CASSEIAGGTGELFF

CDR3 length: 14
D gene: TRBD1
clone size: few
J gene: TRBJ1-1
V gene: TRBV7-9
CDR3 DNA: TGTGCCACCTCGTCGACGACAGGGAAGGTTGAAGCTTTCTTT
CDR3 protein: CATSSTTGKVEAFF

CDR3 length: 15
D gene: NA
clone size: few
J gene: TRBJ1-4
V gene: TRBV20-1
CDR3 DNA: TGCAGTGCTAGACAGGGTGTAAGCGGGGGTGAAAAACTGTTTTTT
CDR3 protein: CSARQGVSGGEKLFF

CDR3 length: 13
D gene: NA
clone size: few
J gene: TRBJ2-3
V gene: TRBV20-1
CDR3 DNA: TGCGGCGTTGAAAGAGGGAACACAGATACGCAGTATTTT
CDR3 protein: CGVERGNTDTQYF

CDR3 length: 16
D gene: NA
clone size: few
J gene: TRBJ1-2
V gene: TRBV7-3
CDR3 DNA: TGTGCCAGCAGCTTAAGCACTGGGGCCAGGCACTATGGCTACACCTTC
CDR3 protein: CASSLSTGARHYGYTF

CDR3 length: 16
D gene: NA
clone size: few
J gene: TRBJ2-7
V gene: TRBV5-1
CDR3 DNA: TGCGCCAGCACCGCCGACGGCAGGGTCGGCCGAAGGGAGCAGTACTTC
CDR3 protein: CASTADGRVGRREQYF

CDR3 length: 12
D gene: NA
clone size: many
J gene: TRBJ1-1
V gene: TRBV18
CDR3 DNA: TGTGCCAGCTCCCACAGGGTGTCGGAAGCTTTCTTT
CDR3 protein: CASSHRVSEAFF

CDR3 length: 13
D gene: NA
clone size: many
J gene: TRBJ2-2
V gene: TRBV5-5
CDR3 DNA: TGTGCCAGCAGAGGTGGTGGGTCCGGGGAGCTGTTTTTT
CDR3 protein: CASRGGGSGELFF

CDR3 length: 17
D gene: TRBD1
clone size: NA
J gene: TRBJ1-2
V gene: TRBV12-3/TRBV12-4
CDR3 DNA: TGTGCCAGCAGTCCACCCGGGACAGGGGGGCGACGCTATGGCTACACCTTC
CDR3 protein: CASSPPGTGGRRYGYTF

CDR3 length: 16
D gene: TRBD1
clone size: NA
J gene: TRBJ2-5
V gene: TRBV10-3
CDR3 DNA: TGTGCCTCATCGGGACAGGCGGCGTCAACCATCGAGACCCAGTACTTC
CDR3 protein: CASSGQAASTIETQYF

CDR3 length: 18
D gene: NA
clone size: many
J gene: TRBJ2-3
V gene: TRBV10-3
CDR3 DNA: TGTGCCATCAGTGAGTCGTGGGGACCCGGCTCACAGACAGATACGCAGTATTTT
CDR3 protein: CAISESWGPGSQTDTQYF

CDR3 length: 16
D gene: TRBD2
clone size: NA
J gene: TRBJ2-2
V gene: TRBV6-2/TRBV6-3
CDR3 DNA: TGTGCCAGCATCGGACTAGCGGGGGGCTTCACCGGGGAGCTGTTTTTT
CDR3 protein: CASIGLAGGFTGELFF

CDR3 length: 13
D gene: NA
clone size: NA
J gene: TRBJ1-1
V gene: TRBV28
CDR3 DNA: TGTGCCAGCAGTAAAACAACCACCAAGCAGGCTTTCTTT
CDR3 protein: CASSKTTTKQAFF